Below are 24 T cell receptor beta chains sequenced from a single sample in a study of blood T cell repertoires in COVID-19. Clones were read by immunoSEQ multiplex PCR, and TCRdb kept only the in-frame ones, dropping some. In the table there are around 200,000 clones, 85% to 90% of which are singletons. The sample taken for sequencing was peripheral blood. These receptors originate from a woman of 80 years or more in a cohort sampled during active or convalescent COVID-19.

The V call is TRBV12-3 or TRBV12-4, the J call TRBJ2-7, with no clear D. The length of the CDR3 is 12 residues. With 4 bases removed from V and 4 bases from J, the gap between germline ends came to 8 bases. Here the CDR3 reads CASSSARYEQYF. The CDR3 region has the DNA TGTGCCAGCAGTTCCGCCCGGTACGAGCAGTACTTC.

This chain joins TRBV18 and TRBJ2-6; D is perhaps TRBD2 (5 bases). Trimming cost V 3 bases and J 2 bases, with 8 bases left between them. Germline CDR1 reads KGHSH; CDR2 reads LQKENI. There are 15 residues in the CDR3. The CDR3 nucleotides read TGTGCCAGCTCACCCATGCGGGCTGGGGCCAACGTCCTGACTTTC. Its protein product is CASSPMRAGANVLTF.

V and J are TRBV9 and TRBJ1-3, with D perhaps TRBD1 (5 bases). The CDR3 runs 15 residues. V shed 0 bases and J shed 4 bases, with 11 bases lying between them. CDR1 and CDR2 from the germline V gene are SGDLS and YYNGEE. The CDR3 nucleotides are TGTGCCAGCAGCGTAGGGTCAGGGTCGGGAAACACCATATATTTT. It codes for CASSVGSGSGNTIYF.

This clone appeared a few times. In DNA, the CDR3 is TGTGCCAGCACCTCTAGCGGGGGCAATTACGAGCAGTACTTC. This gives the protein CASTSSGGNYEQYF. The J gene is TRBJ2-7, the V gene TRBV5-4, with TRBD2 identical over 10 bases. V gave up 6 bases and J gave up 4 bases; unmatched junction bases: 7. The CDR3 length is 14 residues. CDR1 and CDR2 from the germline V gene are SGHNT and YYREEE (reference sequence). Combining the CDR3 with reference TRBV5-4 and TRBJ2-7 gives the whole variable domain ETGVTQSPTHLIKTRGQQVTLRCSSQSGHNTVSWYQQALGQGPQFIFQYYREEENGRGNFPPRFSGLQFPNYSSELNVNALELDDSALYLCASTSSGGNYEQYFGPGTRLTVT.

CDR3 in amino acids: CASSIIAKNIQYF. CDR3 sequence (DNA): TGTGCCAGCAGTATTATAGCCAAAAACATTCAGTACTTC. The chain couples TRBV11-3 to TRBJ2-4; D is ambiguous. Germline-derived CDR1 and CDR2 are SGHNT and YENEEA. CDR3 size: 13 residues. Trimming stripped 6 bases from V and 0 bases from J, with 6 bases between.

V is TRBV10-3 and J is TRBJ1-6, with TRBD1 as a possible D gene (6 bases). The germline V gene encodes CDR1 ENHRY and CDR2 SYGVKD. Trimming shortened V by 2 bases and J by 10 bases, and 12 bases separated the two germline ends. The CDR3 has 14 residues. The CDR3 nucleotides read TGTGCCATCAGTGAGAAGAGACAGGACTCACCCCTCCACTTT. Protein: CAISEKRQDSPLHF.

The chain joins TRBV4-1 to TRBJ1-5; TRBD1 aligns across 8 bases. Trimming took 5 bases from V and 4 from J; bases not matched to a gene: 7. Germline V gives CDR1 MGHRA, CDR2 YSYEKL. The CDR3 covers 15 residues. The CDR3 here is CASSSAGGFNQPQHF. The CDR3 coding sequence is TGCGCCAGCAGCTCGGCAGGGGGCTTTAATCAGCCCCAGCATTTT.

The V and J genes are TRBV5-1 and TRBJ1-1, with TRBD1 as a possible D gene (5 bases). Deletions cut 4 bases from V and 4 bases from J, with 23 bases between. This CDR3 is 17 amino acids long. CDR1 SGHRS and CDR2 YFSETQ come from the germline V gene. DNA of the CDR3: TGCGCCAGCAGCCCAAAGTTGACCGGGACTGCTGGCACTGAAGCTTTCTTT. Translated, it gives CASSPKLTGTAGTEAFF.

This chain connects TRBV10-3 to TRBJ2-2; no reliable D call. V was shortened by 0 bases and J by 0 bases, with 8 bases between the two germline ends. There are 16 residues in the CDR3. Per germline, CDR1 ENHRY and CDR2 SYGVKD. CDR3 residues: CAISESTEPNTGELFF. The CDR3 nucleotides are TGTGCCATCAGTGAGTCCACGGAGCCGAACACCGGGGAGCTGTTTTTT.

The genes are TRBV4-3 and TRBJ1-6; a possible D gene is TRBD1 (5 bases). The CDR3 runs 14 residues. V was pared by 4 bases and J by 6 bases, with 10 bases between. Germline V CDR1 and CDR2: LGHNA, YSLEER. DNA of the CDR3: TGCGCCAGCAGCCTAGGGGTGGGTAATTCACCCCTCCACTTT. Protein: CASSLGVGNSPLHF.

Regarding this clone: This sample also contains other DNA sequences that code for the same CDR3. The J gene is TRBJ1-1, the V gene TRBV19, with a possible D match to TRBD1 (6 bases). Germline CDR1 and CDR2: LNHDA and SQIVND (reference sequence). The CDR3 is 14 residues long. V lost 4 bases, J lost 0 bases, and 9 bases lay in between. CDR3 in amino acids: CASSRTGLNTEAFF. The DNA of the CDR3 is TGTGCCAGTAGTAGAACAGGGTTGAACACTGAAGCTTTCTTT.

The rearrangement joins TRBV28 to TRBJ2-1, with D possibly matching TRBD1 (6 bases). Trimming took off 6 bases at V and 4 bases at J, with 19 bases between the two ends. Germline V lookup: CDR1 MDHEN, CDR2 SYDVKM. The CDR3 totals 16 residues. The CDR3 nucleotides read TGTGCCAGCAGGGGGGCAGGGGATCAACTTTACAATGAGCAGTTCTTC. It codes for CASRGAGDQLYNEQFF.

The chain is built from TRBV5-1 and TRBJ1-4; 7 nucleotides agree with TRBD1. Trimming removed 2 bases from V and 5 bases from J; junction bases left unmatched: 3. The CDR3 loop spans 14 amino acids. Per germline, CDR1 SGHRS and CDR2 YFSETQ. The CDR3 loop is CASSFTGDNEKLFF. The CDR3 nucleotides are TGCGCCAGCAGCTTCACAGGGGACAATGAAAAACTGTTTTTT.

The chain couples TRBV5-6 to TRBJ1-2; the D gene is possibly TRBD1 (5 bases). The V end was cut by 3 bases, the J end by 8 bases, with 17 bases between. The CDR3 totals 14 residues. The germline gives CDR1 SGHDT, CDR2 YYEEEE. CDR3 bases: TGTGCCAGCAGCTACGCCGGGACTCAGCAGGGCTACACCTTC. Translated, it gives CASSYAGTQQGYTF.

The rearrangement joins TRBV12-3 or TRBV12-4 to TRBJ2-7; a weak D match, TRBD1 (5 bases). V was cut by 4 bases and J by 6 bases, with 13 bases left in between. There are 13 residues in the CDR3. Here the CDR3 reads CASSSGAGLEQYV. CDR3 DNA: TGTGCCAGCAGTTCTGGCGCAGGGCTCGAGCAGTACGTC.

This chain connects TRBV2 to TRBJ2-1; 9 nucleotides line up with TRBD2. Germline lookup yields CDR1 SNHLY and CDR2 FYNNEI. V lost 6 bases, J lost 8 bases, and 2 bases stayed unmatched. The CDR3 covers 12 residues. The CDR3 DNA is TGTGCCAGCAGGGGACTAGCCCATGAGCAGTTCTTC. This gives the protein CASRGLAHEQFF.

This chain links TRBV5-4 with TRBJ2-3; no reliable D call. V was pared by 6 bases and J by 2 bases, with 10 bases between. The length of the CDR3 is 13 residues. The germline V gene encodes CDR1 SGHNT and CDR2 YYREEE (reference sequence). The CDR3 sequence is CASNSPDTDTQYF. In DNA form, the CDR3 reads TGTGCCAGCAACAGTCCTGACACAGATACGCAGTATTTT.

In its sample, this clone was seen once. The chain couples TRBV10-1 to TRBJ1-1, with D possibly matching TRBD1 (5 bases). Trimming removed 6 bases from V and 0 bases from J, with 8 bases in between. Germline V CDR1 and CDR2: WNHNN, SYGVQD (reference sequence). CDR3 length: 13 amino acids. CDR3 residues: CASSRDMNTEAFF. In DNA, the CDR3 is TGCGCCAGCAGCAGGGATATGAACACTGAAGCTTTCTTT.

The CDR3 DNA sequence: TGTGCCAGCCCGAACCAGGGGACAGTAACCACTGAAGCTTTCTTT. This translates into CASPNQGTVTTEAFF. This chain links TRBV2 with TRBJ1-1, with 7 bases matching TRBD1. The V gene's germline CDR1 is SNHLY and CDR2 FYNNEI. V shed 8 bases and J 4 bases; nucleotides not matched to a gene: 13. The CDR3 runs 15 residues.

The genes are TRBV19 and TRBJ1-2, with D perhaps matching TRBD1 (6 bases). V gave up 10 bases and J gave up 5 bases, with 17 bases separating them. Germline-derived CDR1 and CDR2 are LNHDA and SQIVND (reference sequence). The CDR3 loop spans 13 amino acids. The CDR3 sequence is CATRRPGDYGYTF. The CDR3 DNA follows: TGTGCCACCAGAAGGCCAGGGGATTATGGCTACACCTTC.

The chain combines TRBV11-3 with TRBJ1-6, with a tentative D call TRBD1 (5 bases). CDR3 size: 14 residues. The ends were cut back, 0 bases at V and 6 bases at J, with 6 bases in the middle. Germline CDR1 reads SGHNT; CDR2 reads YENEEA. The CDR3 nucleotides read TGTGCCAGCAGCTTAGAGACAGCTAATTCACCCCTCCACTTT. Its protein product is CASSLETANSPLHF.

The V and J genes are TRBV11-2 and TRBJ2-1; D might be TRBD2 (6 bases). V gave up 5 bases and J gave up 5 bases, with 7 bases separating them. Germline V gene lookup returns CDR1 SGHAT and CDR2 FQNNGV. This CDR3 contains 12 residues. The CDR3 reads CASSPGDNEQFF. CDR3 in DNA: TGTGCCAGCAGCCCGGGGGACAATGAGCAGTTCTTC.

This rearrangement joins TRBV21-1 to TRBJ2-1; no check of the table's D call, TRBD1, against the DNA was made. TRBV21-1 represents a pseudogene. This CDR3 has 14 residues. Written as DNA, the CDR3 is TGTGCCAGCAGCGACAACCAGTTGACCGATGAGCAGTTCTTC. Translated: CASSDNQLTDEQFF.

This sequence joins TRBV7-9 and TRBJ2-1, with 14 positions matching TRBD2. The CDR3 contains 16 residues. Germline CDR1 reads SEHNR; CDR2 reads FQNEAQ (reference sequence). V dropped 4 bases and J dropped 4; count of bases not matched to a gene: 3. The CDR3 loop reads CASSSGTSGGYNEQFF. In DNA form, the CDR3 reads TGTGCCAGCAGCTCTGGGACTAGCGGGGGATACAATGAGCAGTTCTTC.